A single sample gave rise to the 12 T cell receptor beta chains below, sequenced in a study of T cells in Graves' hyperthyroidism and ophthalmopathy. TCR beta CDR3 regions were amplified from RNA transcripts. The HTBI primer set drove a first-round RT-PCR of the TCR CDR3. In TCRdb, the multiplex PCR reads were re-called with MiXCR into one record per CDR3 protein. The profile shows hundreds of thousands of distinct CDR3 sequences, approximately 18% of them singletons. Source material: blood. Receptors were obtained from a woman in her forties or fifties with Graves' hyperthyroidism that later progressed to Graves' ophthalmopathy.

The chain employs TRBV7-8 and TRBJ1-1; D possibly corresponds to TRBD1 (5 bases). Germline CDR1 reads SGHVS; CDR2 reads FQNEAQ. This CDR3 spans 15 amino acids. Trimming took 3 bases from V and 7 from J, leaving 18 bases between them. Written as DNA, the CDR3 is TGTGCCAGCAGCTTCCTGCGTACTGGGGCAGGTGAAGCTTTCTTT. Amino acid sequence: CASSFLRTGAGEAFF. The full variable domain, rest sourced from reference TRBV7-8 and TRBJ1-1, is GAGVSQSPRYKVAKRGQDVALRCDPISGHVSLFWYQQALGQGPEFLTYFQNEAQLDKSGLPSDRFFAERPEGSVSTLKIQRTQQEDSAVYLCASSFLRTGAGEAFFGQGTRLTVV.

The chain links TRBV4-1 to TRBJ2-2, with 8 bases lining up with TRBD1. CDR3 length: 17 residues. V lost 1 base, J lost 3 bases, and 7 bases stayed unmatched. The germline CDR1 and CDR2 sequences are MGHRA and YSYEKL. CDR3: CASSQVSGGAYTGELFF. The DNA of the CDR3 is TGCGCCAGCAGCCAAGTTTCAGGGGGCGCTTACACCGGGGAGCTGTTTTTT.

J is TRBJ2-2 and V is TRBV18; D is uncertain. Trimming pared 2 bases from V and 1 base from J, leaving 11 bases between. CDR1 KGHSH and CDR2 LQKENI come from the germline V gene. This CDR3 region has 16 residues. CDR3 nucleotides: TGTGCCAGCTCACCAGGCGTAAATCGGAACACCGGGGAGCTGTTTTTT. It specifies CASSPGVNRNTGELFF.

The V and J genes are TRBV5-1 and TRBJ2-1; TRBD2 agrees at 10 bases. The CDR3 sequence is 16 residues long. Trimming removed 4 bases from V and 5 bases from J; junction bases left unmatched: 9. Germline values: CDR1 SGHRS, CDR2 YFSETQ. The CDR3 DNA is TGCGCCAGCAGCCCATCGACTAGCGGGCTGAACAATGAGCAGTTCTTC. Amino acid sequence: CASSPSTSGLNNEQFF.

CDR3 in DNA: TGTGCCAGCAACTCGGGGGGGAACACCGGGGAGCTGTTTTTT. It is translated as CASNSGGNTGELFF. V usage is TRBV6-1 and J usage is TRBJ2-2; 7 bases map to TRBD2. Trimming cost V 7 bases and J 1 base; bases outside gene matches: 3. Germline-derived CDR1 and CDR2 are MNHNS and SASEGT. CDR3 length: 14 residues.

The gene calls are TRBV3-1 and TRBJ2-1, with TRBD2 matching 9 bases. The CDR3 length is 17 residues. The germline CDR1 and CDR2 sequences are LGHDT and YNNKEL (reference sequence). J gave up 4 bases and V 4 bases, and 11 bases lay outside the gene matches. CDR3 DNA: TGTGCCAGCAGCCTACTGGGGCGGGGGGGCAGGTACAATGAGCAGTTCTTC. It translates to CASSLLGRGGRYNEQFF.

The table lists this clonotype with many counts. The CDR3 nucleotides read TGTGCCAGCTCACCAGGCAGGGCCTATCAGCCCCAGCATTTT. As protein: CASSPGRAYQPQHF. The chain recombines TRBV18 with TRBJ1-5; the D gene is possibly TRBD1 (5 bases). V dropped 2 bases and J dropped 5 bases, with 10 bases sitting between them. Germline-derived CDR1 and CDR2 are KGHSH and LQKENI. The CDR3 length is 14 residues.

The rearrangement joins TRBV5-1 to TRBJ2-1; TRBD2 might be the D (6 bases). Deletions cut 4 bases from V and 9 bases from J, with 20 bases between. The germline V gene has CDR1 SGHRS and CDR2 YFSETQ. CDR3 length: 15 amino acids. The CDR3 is CASSPEGRPRGEQFF. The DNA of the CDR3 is TGCGCCAGCAGCCCGGAGGGGAGGCCTCGAGGTGAGCAGTTCTTC.

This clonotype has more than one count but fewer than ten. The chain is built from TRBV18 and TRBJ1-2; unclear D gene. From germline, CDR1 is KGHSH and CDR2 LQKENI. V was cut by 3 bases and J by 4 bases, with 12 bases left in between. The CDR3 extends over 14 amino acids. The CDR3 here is CASSPPLTIYGYTF. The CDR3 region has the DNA TGTGCCAGCTCACCCCCCTTAACGATCTATGGCTACACCTTC. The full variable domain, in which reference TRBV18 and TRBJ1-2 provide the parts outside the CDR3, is NAGVMQNPRHLVRRRGQEARLRCSPMKGHSHVYWYRQLPEEGLKFMVYLQKENIIDESGMPKERFSAEFPKEGPSILRIQQVVRGDSAAYFCASSPPLTIYGYTFGSGTRLTVV.

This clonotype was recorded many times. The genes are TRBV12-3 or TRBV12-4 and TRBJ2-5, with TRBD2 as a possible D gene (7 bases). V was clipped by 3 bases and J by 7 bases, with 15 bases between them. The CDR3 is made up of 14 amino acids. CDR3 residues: CASSFLGGAGTQYF. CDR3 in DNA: TGTGCCAGCAGTTTCCTAGGGGGGGCCGGGACCCAGTACTTC.

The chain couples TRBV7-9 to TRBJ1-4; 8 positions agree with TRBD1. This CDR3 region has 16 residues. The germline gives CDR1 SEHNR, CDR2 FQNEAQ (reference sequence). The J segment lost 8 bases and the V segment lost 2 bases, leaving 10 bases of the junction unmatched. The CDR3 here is CASSLRQGPHSEKLFF. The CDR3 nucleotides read TGTGCCAGCAGCTTACGACAGGGGCCCCATTCGGAAAAACTGTTTTTT.

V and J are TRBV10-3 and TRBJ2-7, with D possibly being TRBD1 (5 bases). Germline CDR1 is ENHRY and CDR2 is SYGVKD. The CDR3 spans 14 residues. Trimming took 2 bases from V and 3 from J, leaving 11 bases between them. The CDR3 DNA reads TGTGCCATCAGTGAGCAAAAAGGGGTCTACGAGCAGTACTTC. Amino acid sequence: CAISEQKGVYEQYF.